This TCR beta chain was recovered during a study of identical twins' blood T cells (dated by TCRdb to 2012 to 2014). Regarding the study in general: Roughly 50 million Illumina reads were obtained across 12 libraries, comprising six alpha-chain and six beta-chain libraries. The study compared TCR alpha and beta chain repertoires of three pairs of monozygous twins using next-generation sequencing to assess genetic influence on repertoire formation.

On this clonotype itself: The antigen this receptor binds is unknown. No base quality information exists; no much larger clone differs at one position.

Donors were six healthy women forming three monozygous twin pairs. Each of the three twin pairs had been raised together, and the twins in each pair were thought likely to have encountered the same infectious agents and vaccines. TCR cDNA libraries were prepared from RNA that had been isolated from peripheral blood mononuclear cells. Preparation of the library involved 5' RACE. Sequencing relied on an Illumina Genome Analyzer IIx. To prepare the RNA-based TCR cDNA libraries, a previously described protocol was followed, with several modifications. To prevent cross-contamination, sample-specific barcodes were added to both ends of each TCR cDNA library during cDNA synthesis and amplification. The source study handled its data this way. Each individual had between about 100,000 and nearly 500,000 identified clonotypes, and each library contained 2.2 to 3.6 million CDR3-containing reads. Reads with improper barcode index combinations were discarded, and clonesets were then built for each library with the MiTCR software. During the assembly of CDR3 clonotypes by MiTCR, low-quality reads were filtered or rescued and PCR and sequencing errors were corrected. Artificial out-of-frame clonotypes were mapped to in-frame sequences, with one indel allowed in the CDR3, and then removed. Similarity in V and J gene usage between donors was calculated as the Jensen-Shannon divergence divided by the mean entropy. TCRdb reran the public reads through fastp at Q25 and MiXCR, keeping productive beta chains. Here each entry gathers all rows of one CDR3 protein and keeps the most common genes and DNA. TCRdb, not the authors, supplied the V and J calls. The sample has a few hundred thousand distinct CDR3 sequences on record, roughly 30% of them singletons. Of the sample, about 6% is held by the ten largest clones.

The full study reports these points: Because the twins were reared together, environmental influences could not be excluded as an explanation for twin similarity. Among the most abundant TCRbeta clonotypes, each donor shared more CDR3 sequences with her twin than with unrelated donors. The number of CDR3 clonotypes shared between two donors was mainly determined by the product of the cloneset sizes of the two donors, and no clear deviation from this trend was shown by twins. The proposed role of the TCRalpha J segment in MHC recognition during thymic selection was stated to require validation by independent studies. V gene usage, even among non-selected out-of-frame TCRbeta clonotypes, was reported to be markedly more similar within twin pairs than between unrelated donors.

The CDR3 runs 15 amino acids, cysteine and phenylalanine included. Only CDR3 DNA remains: 45 bases, in frame from the first base. As encoded in the germline V gene, CDR1 is SQVTM while CDR2 is ANQGSEA. The junction shows trimming of 6 bases on V and 7 bases on J, and the gene matches do not reach 13 bases of it. The TCR sequence derives from a woman between 18 and 55 years old in good health. The material sequenced was PBMCs. The chain couples TRBV29-1 to TRBJ2-1; TRBD1 fits 9 bases in the junction. The nucleotide sequence reads TGCAGCGTCCCAAAACTGGGACAGGGATTTAATGAGCAGTTCTTC. The resulting protein is CSVPKLGQGFNEQFF.